Included here is one TCR beta chain sequence, with context. The source of the sample is a study of neoadjuvant anti-PD-1 for oral cavity cancer. Stage II-IVA oral cavity squamous cell carcinoma was new and untreated by systemic or radiation therapy. Cohort: HPV-negative, locally advanced oral cavity squamous cell carcinoma patients. No culture or expansion preceded analysis of these blood cells. PBMC libraries mostly used about 500 ng of input genomic DNA, with six replicates per sample. TCRdb's copy holds only in-frame clones and misses some; the assay was immunoSEQ multiplex PCR. The data hold over 15,000 clones, with about two thirds observed a single time. The CDR3 length is 12 residues. J gave up 11 bases and V 2 bases, and 6 bases lay outside the gene matches. The germline V gene encodes CDR1 SGHNT and CDR2 YYREEE (reference sequence).

This chain joins TRBV5-4 and TRBJ1-1, with TRBD1 matching 7 bases. The clonotype comes from a person aged 35-79 years with oral cavity squamous cell carcinoma. The specimen comprised PBMCs, sampled before nivolumab (anti-PD-1) treatment. In DNA form, the CDR3 reads TGTGCCAGCAGCTTACCGACAGGGTGGGCTTTCTTT. This encodes CASSLPTGWAFF. Full variable domain (rest looked up from reference TRBV5-4 and TRBJ1-1): ETGVTQSPTHLIKTRGQQVTLRCSSQSGHNTVSWYQQALGQGPQFIFQYYREEENGRGNFPPRFSGLQFPNYSSELNVNALELDDSALYLCASSLPTGWAFFGQGTRLTVV.